Each of the 10 T cell receptor beta chains below was sequenced from the same sample in a study of T cell changes during pregnancy in multiple sclerosis. Using immunoSEQ multiplex PCR, the repertoire was profiled, and TCRdb retains in-frame clones only, with some absent. The profile shows more than 55,000 clones, about nine tenths of them singletons. The specimen was peripheral blood, collected in the third trimester of pregnancy. The receptors stem from a female donor in good health, enrolled as a control in a pregnancy study.

The chain recombines TRBV15 with TRBJ2-4; 8 nucleotides align to TRBD2. This CDR3 has 14 amino acids. The junction had 14 bases not matched to a gene; V was cut back by 9 bases and J by 10 bases. CDR1 and CDR2 (germline): LNHNV, YYDKDF (reference sequence). The CDR3 DNA sequence: TGTGCCACACAAATCGGACTAGCTCCCTCGATTCAGTACTTC. Its translation is CATQIGLAPSIQYF. The entire variable domain, with the rest obtained from reference TRBV15 and TRBJ2-4, is as follows: DAMVIQNPRYQVTQFGKPVTLSCSQTLNHNVMYWYQQKSSQAPKLLFHYYDKDFNNEADTPDNFQSRRPNTSFCFLDIRSPGLGDTAMYLCATQIGLAPSIQYFGAGTRLSVL.

The chain uses TRBV4-1 and TRBJ1-5, with D unclear. V gave up 0 bases and J gave up 7 bases, with 13 bases separating them. This CDR3 contains 15 residues. The germline V gene has CDR1 MGHRA and CDR2 YSYEKL. CDR3 in amino acids: CASSQDPTTGQPQHF. CDR3 in DNA: TGCGCCAGCAGCCAAGATCCCACAACCGGGCAGCCCCAGCATTTT.

The chain is built from TRBV7-2 and TRBJ1-1, with D maybe TRBD1 (6 bases). CDR1 is SGHTA and CDR2 is FQGNSA in the germline V gene. CDR3 length: 14 residues. Deletions cut 6 bases from V and 0 bases from J, with 11 bases between. The CDR3 loop reads CASSPGHLNTEAFF. In nucleotides, the CDR3 is TGTGCCAGCAGTCCGGGACACCTGAACACTGAAGCTTTCTTT.

The chain couples TRBV4-1 to TRBJ2-2; TRBD2 agrees at 8 bases. Trimming cost V 0 bases and J 10 bases; bases outside gene matches: 13. CDR1 is MGHRA and CDR2 is YSYEKL in the germline V gene. The CDR3 totals 17 residues. The CDR3 protein is CASSQDGAAGVGVELFF. The CDR3 region has the DNA TGCGCCAGCAGCCAAGATGGGGCAGCGGGAGTGGGGGTGGAGCTGTTTTTT.

V gene TRBV7-3 combines with J gene TRBJ2-7, with TRBD2 matching over 9 bases. CDR3 length: 15 residues. Germline V gene data show CDR1 as SGHTA and CDR2 as FQGTGA. The trim removed 4 bases at V and 2 bases at J, leaving 6 bases unmatched. The CDR3 nucleotides read TGTGCCAGCAGCTCACGCGGGGGGGGAACCTACGAGCAGTACTTC. Translating gives CASSSRGGGTYEQYF.

The gene calls are TRBV10-3 and TRBJ1-5; tentatively, D is TRBD1 (6 bases). The germline V gene has CDR1 ENHRY and CDR2 SYGVKD. V lost 6 bases, J lost 4 bases, and 13 bases lay in between. This CDR3 spans 14 amino acids. The CDR3 sequence: CAISPGQRNQPQHF. The DNA of the CDR3 is TGTGCCATCAGCCCCGGACAGAGGAATCAGCCCCAGCATTTT.

The genes are TRBV6-5 and TRBJ1-2; 7 nucleotides agree with TRBD1. Unmatched junction bases numbered 2, after V lost 0 bases and J lost 4 bases. Germline CDR1 and CDR2: MNHEY and SVGAGI. The CDR3 has 14 amino acids. This CDR3 is CASSYSGTAYGYTF. CDR3 DNA: TGTGCCAGCAGTTACTCCGGGACAGCCTATGGCTACACCTTC.

The V and J genes are TRBV9 and TRBJ2-1; 7 bases fit TRBD2. V lost 3 bases and J lost 5; bases outside the gene matches: 5. CDR1 and CDR2 (germline): SGDLS, YYNGEE. This CDR3 is built from 14 residues. CDR3 amino acids: CASSGGGRNNEQFF. The CDR3 region has the DNA TGTGCCAGCAGCGGGGGAGGGAGAAACAATGAGCAGTTCTTC.

The chain has TRBV9 and TRBJ2-1, with D perhaps matching TRBD2 (5 bases). The V end lost 0 bases, the J end lost 5 bases, and 9 bases lay between the germline ends. The germline V gene encodes CDR1 SGDLS and CDR2 YYNGEE. The CDR3 consists of 14 residues. Written as DNA, the CDR3 is TGTGCCAGCAGCGTAGCGGGGTGGGACAATGAGCAGTTCTTC. Its translation is CASSVAGWDNEQFF. The full variable domain, its missing parts supplied by reference TRBV9 and TRBJ2-1, is DSGVTQTPKHLITATGQRVTLRCSPRSGDLSVYWYQQSLDQGLQFLIQYYNGEERAKGNILERFSAQQFPDLHSELNLSSLELGDSALYFCASSVAGWDNEQFFGPGTRLTVL.

This clone was detected only once. The chain joins TRBV6-1 to TRBJ1-2, with 7 bases fitting TRBD1. The germline CDR1 and CDR2 sequences are MNHNS and SASEGT. The J segment lost 5 bases and the V segment lost 3 bases, leaving 6 bases of the junction unmatched. The CDR3 covers 14 residues. The chain's CDR3 is CASSDPGTEYGYTF. CDR3 nucleotide sequence: TGTGCCAGCAGTGACCCCGGGACAGAATATGGCTACACCTTC.